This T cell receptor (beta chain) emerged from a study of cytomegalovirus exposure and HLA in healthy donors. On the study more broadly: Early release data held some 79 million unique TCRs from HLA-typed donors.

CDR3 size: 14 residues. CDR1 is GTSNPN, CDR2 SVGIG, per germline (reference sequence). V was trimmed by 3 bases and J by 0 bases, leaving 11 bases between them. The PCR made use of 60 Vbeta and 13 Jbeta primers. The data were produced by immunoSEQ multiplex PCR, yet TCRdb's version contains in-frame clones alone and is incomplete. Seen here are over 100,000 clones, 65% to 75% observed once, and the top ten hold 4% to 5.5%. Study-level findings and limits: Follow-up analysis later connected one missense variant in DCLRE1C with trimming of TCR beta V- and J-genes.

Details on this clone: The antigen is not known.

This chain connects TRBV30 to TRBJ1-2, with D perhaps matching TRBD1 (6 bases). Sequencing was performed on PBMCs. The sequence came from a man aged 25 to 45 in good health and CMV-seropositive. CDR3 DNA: TGTGCCTGGAGGCGGACAGTTTCTAACTATGGCTACACCTTC. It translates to CAWRRTVSNYGYTF.